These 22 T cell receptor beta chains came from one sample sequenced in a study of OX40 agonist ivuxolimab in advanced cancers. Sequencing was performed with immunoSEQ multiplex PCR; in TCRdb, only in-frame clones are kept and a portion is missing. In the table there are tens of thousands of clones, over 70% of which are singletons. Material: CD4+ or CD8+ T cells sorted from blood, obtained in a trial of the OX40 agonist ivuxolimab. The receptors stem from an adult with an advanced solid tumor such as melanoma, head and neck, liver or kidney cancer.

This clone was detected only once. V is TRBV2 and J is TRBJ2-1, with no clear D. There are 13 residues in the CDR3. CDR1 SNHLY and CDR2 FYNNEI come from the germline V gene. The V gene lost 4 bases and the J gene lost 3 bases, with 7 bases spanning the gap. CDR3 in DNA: TGTGCCAGCAGTGTGATAAGCTACAATGAGCAGTTCTTC. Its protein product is CASSVISYNEQFF. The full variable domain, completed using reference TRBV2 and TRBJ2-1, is EPEVTQTPSHQVTQMGQEVILRCVPISNHLYFYWYRQILGQKVEFLVSFYNNEISEKSEIFDDQFSVERPDGSNFTLKIRSTKLEDSAMYFCASSVISYNEQFFGPGTRLTVL.

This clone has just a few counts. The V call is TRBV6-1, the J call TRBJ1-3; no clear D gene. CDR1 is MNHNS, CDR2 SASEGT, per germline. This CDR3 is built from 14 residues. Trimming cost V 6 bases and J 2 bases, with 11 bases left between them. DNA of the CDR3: TGTGCCAGCAGCTCATCGGGGACTGGAAACACCATATATTTT. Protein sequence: CASSSSGTGNTIYF.

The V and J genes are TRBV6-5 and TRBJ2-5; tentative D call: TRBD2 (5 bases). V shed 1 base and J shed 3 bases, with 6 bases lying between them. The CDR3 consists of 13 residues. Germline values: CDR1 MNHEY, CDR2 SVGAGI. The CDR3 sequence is CASSYWGEETQYF. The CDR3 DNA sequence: TGTGCCAGCAGTTACTGGGGAGAAGAGACCCAGTACTTC.

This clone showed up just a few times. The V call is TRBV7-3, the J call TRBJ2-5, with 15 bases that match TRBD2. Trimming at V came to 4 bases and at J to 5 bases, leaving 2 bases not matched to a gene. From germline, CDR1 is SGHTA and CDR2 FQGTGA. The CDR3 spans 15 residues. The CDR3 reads CASSSGLAGGETQYF. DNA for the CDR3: TGTGCCAGCAGCTCGGGACTAGCGGGAGGTGAGACCCAGTACTTC.

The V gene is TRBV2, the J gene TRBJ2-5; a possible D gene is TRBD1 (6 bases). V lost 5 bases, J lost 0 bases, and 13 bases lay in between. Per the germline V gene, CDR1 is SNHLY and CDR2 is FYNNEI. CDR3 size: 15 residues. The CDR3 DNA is TGTGCCAGCAGTCCACAGGGCTCGGACCAAGAGACCCAGTACTTC. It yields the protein CASSPQGSDQETQYF.

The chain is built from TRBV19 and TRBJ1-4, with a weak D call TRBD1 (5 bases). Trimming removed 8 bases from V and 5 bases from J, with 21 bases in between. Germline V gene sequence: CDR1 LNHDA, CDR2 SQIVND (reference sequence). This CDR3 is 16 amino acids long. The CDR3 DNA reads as TGTGCCAGTCTCCGCCAGGGAGGATTGGTGAATGAAAAACTGTTTTTT. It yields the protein CASLRQGGLVNEKLFF.

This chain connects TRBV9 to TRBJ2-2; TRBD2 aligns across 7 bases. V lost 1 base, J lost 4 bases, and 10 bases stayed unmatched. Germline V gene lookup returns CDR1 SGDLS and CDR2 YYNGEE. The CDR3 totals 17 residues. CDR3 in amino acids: CASSVTGRTSLTGELFF. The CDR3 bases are TGTGCCAGCAGCGTAACGGGAAGGACTAGTCTCACCGGGGAGCTGTTTTTT.

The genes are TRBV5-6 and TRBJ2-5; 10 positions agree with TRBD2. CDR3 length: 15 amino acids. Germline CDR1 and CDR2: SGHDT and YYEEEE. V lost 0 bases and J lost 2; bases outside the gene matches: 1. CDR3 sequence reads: CASSLVLAGQETQYF. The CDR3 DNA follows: TGTGCCAGCAGCTTGGTACTAGCGGGACAAGAGACCCAGTACTTC.

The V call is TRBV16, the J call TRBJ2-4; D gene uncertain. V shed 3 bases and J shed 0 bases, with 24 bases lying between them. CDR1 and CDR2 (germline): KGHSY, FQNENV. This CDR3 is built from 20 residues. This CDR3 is CASSQGTPSLPVLAKNIQYF. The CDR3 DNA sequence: TGTGCCAGCAGCCAGGGAACCCCGTCCCTACCCGTGCTAGCCAAAAACATTCAGTACTTC.

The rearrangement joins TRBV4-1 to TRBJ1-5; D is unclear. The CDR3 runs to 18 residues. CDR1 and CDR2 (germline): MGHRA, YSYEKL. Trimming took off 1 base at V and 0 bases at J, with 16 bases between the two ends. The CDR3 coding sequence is TGCGCCAGCAGCCAAGCGTTTCCCGGGCCTTATAGCAATCAGCCCCAGCATTTT. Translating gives CASSQAFPGPYSNQPQHF.

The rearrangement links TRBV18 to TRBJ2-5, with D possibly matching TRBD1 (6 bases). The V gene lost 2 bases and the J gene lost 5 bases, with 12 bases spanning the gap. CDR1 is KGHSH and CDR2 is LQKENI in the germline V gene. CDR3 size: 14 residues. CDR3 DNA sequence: TGTGCCAGCTCACCATTAAGGGGGAAGGAGACCCAGTACTTC. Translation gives CASSPLRGKETQYF.

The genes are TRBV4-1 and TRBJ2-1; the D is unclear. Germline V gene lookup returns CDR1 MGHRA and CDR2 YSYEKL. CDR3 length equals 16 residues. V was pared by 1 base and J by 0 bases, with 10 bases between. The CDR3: CASSQVDLFSYNEQFF. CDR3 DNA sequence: TGCGCCAGCAGCCAAGTGGACCTTTTCTCCTACAATGAGCAGTTCTTC.

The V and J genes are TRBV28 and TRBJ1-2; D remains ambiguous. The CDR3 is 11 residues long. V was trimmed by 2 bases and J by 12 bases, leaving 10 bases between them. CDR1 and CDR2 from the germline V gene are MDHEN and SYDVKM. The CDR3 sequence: CASSLNQNHTF. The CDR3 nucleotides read TGTGCCAGCAGTTTAAACCAGAACCACACCTTC.

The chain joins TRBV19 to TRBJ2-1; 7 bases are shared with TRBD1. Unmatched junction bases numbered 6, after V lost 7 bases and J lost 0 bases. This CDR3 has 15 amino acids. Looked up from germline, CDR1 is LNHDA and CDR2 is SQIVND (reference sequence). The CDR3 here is CASTKTGSSYNEQFF. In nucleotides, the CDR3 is TGTGCCAGTACGAAGACAGGGAGCTCCTACAATGAGCAGTTCTTC.

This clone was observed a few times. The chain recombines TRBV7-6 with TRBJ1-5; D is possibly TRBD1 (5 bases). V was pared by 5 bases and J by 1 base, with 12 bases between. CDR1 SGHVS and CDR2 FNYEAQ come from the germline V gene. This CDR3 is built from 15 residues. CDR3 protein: CASSPRRGSNQPQHF. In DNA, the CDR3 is TGTGCCAGCAGCCCCCGGCGGGGCAGCAATCAGCCCCAGCATTTT.

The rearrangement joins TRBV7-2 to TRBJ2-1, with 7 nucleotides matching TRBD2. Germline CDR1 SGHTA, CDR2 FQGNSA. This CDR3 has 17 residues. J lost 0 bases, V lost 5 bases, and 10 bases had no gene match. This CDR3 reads CASSVLYGGSSYNEQFF. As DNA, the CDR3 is TGTGCCAGCAGCGTTCTGTACGGGGGGAGCTCCTACAATGAGCAGTTCTTC.

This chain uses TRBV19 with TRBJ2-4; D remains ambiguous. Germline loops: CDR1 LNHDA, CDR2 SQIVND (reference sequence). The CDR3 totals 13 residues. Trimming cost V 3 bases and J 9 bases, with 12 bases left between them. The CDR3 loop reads CASSIHGDGIQYF. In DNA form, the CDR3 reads TGTGCCAGTAGTATTCATGGGGATGGCATTCAGTACTTC. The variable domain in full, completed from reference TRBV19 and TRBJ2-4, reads DGGITQSPKYLFRKEGQNVTLSCEQNLNHDAMYWYRQDPGQGLRLIYYSQIVNDFQKGDIAEGYSVSREKKESFPLTVTSAQKNPTAFYLCASSIHGDGIQYFGAGTRLSVL.

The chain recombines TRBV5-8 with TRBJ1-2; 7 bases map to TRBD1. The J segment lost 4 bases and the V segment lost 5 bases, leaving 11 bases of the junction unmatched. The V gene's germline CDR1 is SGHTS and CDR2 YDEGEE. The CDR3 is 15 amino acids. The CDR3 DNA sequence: TGTGCCAGCAGTTCCACCGACAGGGAAGGCTATGGCTACACCTTC. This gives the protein CASSSTDREGYGYTF.

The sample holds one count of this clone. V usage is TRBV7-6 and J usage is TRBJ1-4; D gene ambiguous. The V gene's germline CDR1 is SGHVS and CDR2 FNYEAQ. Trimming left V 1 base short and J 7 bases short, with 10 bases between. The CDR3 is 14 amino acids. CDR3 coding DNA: TGTGCCAGCAGCTTAGACGGCGAAGTTGAAAAACTGTTTTTT. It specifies CASSLDGEVEKLFF.

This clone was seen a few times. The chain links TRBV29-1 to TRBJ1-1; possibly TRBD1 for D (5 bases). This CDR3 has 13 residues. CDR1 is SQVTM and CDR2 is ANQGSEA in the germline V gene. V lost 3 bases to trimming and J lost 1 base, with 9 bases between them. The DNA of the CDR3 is TGCAGCGTTGATCCAGGGACGAACACTGAAGCTTTCTTT. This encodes CSVDPGTNTEAFF.

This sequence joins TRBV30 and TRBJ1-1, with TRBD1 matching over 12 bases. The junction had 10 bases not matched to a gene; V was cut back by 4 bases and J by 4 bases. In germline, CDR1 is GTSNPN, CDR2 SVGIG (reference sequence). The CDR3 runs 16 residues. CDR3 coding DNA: TGTGCCTGGAAAGCGGGACAGGGGGCGGTCGGCACTGAAGCTTTCTTT. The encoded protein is CAWKAGQGAVGTEAFF.

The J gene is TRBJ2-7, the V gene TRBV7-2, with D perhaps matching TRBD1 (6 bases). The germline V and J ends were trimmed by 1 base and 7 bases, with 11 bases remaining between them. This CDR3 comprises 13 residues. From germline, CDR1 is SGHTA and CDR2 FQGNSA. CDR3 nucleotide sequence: TGTGCCAGCAGCTTAGATACCGACAGGGAGCAGTACTTC. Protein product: CASSLDTDREQYF.